Detailed here is one T cell receptor beta chain. Antigen unknown. MiXCR was run by TCRdb on the RACE reads, yielding one entry per CDR3 protein. Of some 51,000 distinct CDR3 sequences in the sample, 8.5% to 10% were seen once. The data belong to a study of human T cells and chemical hapten exposure. The wider study: During the roughly 23-week study period, patients had diphenylcyclopropenone applied to the scalp every week.

Time point of the sample: pre-sensitization, week 0. The treatment: therapeutic diphenylcyclopropenone sensitization with weekly scalp DPC. Extraction of total RNA was performed on unfractionated whole blood. Notes on the study in general: TCRs exceeding a frequency of 1 in 1000 stayed unchanged under DPC sensitization. There was a positive correlation between PT1 expanded TCR counts and patch test score.

Sequenced material: whole blood, taken in connection with sensitization to the hapten diphenylcyclopropenone (DPC). The TCR comes from a middle-aged woman with alopecia areata. Some clones in this sample may be carry-over from other donors' samples.

DNA for the CDR3: TGTGCCAGCAGCTTGTTGCAGGGGTACGAGCAGTACTTC. It is translated as CASSLLQGYEQYF. The chain recombines TRBV5-6 with TRBJ2-7; weak D call: TRBD1 (6 bases). V was clipped by 1 base and J by 4 bases, with 9 bases between them. This CDR3 contains 13 residues. Germline values: CDR1 SGHDT, CDR2 YYEEEE.